The clone carrying this T cell receptor beta chain has ten or more counts. The antigen is undetermined. The source of the sample is a study of identical twins. The study's findings and limits: Cord blood's abundant beta clonotypes had fewer insertions, unlike memory repertoires. Models, which agreed with sharing between unrelated individuals, nonetheless underestimated the out-of-frame TCR alpha sharing seen in monozygotic twins.

Between the trimmed V and J ends, which lost 3 bases and 2 bases, there was a span of 6 bases. CDR3 size: 12 residues. The germline CDR1 and CDR2 sequences are SQVTM and ANQGSEA. Unique molecular identifiers were present on cDNA, and template switching added a universal primer site. TCRdb itself ran the 5' RACE reads through MiXCR, one entry per CDR3 protein. The data hold about 890,000 distinct CDR3 sequences, with 9% to 15% observed a single time. The data were also submitted as part of a second study, on yellow fever vaccine responses in identical twins. From that second work: Vaccine-induced T cell responses in twins were reportedly observed to appear partly convergent, partly personalized.

The clonotype comes from a woman younger than 35 in good health. The V gene is TRBV29-1, the J gene TRBJ2-3, with D maybe TRBD2 (5 bases). Sequenced input: PBMCs. As DNA, the CDR3 is TGCAGCGTTGAGAGGGACACAGATACGCAGTATTTT. Translation: CSVERDTDTQYF.